These 26 T cell receptor beta chains were all obtained from the same sample, sequenced in a study of blood T cell repertoires in COVID-19 (TCRdb year 2020). Library construction relied on the immunoSEQ multiplex PCR assay. The table was pulled from immuneACCESS by TCRdb, which kept in-frame rearrangements only. Such tables lose some clones; where checked, under half of the loss comes from unresolved V genes, and the rest has no known cause. The sample table lists around 180,000 clones, 80% to 90% of them with a count of one. The leading ten clones occupy 11% of the sample. The specimen sequenced was peripheral blood. The receptor source for this set is a human donor with active or convalescent COVID-19. The donor label of this sample is uncertain.

The CDR3 nucleotides are TGTGCCAGCAGCTTAATGGGTCCCAGGGTGGACACCGGGGAGCTGTTTTTT. Protein product: CASSLMGPRVDTGELFF. The chain uses TRBV7-9 and TRBJ2-2; D might be TRBD1 (5 bases). Germline assignment: CDR1 SEHNR and CDR2 FQNEAQ (reference sequence). There are 17 residues in the CDR3. V was trimmed by 2 bases and J by 3 bases, leaving 16 bases between them.

V and J are TRBV29-1 and TRBJ2-5; weak D call: TRBD2 (6 bases). Germline V CDR1 and CDR2: SQVTM, ANQGSEA. CDR3 length equals 13 residues. V gave up 7 bases and J gave up 4 bases, with 16 bases separating them. CDR3 residues: CSAGGFGGETQYF. The CDR3 region has the DNA TGCAGCGCCGGGGGATTTGGGGGAGAGACCCAGTACTTC.

V is TRBV27 and J is TRBJ1-5, with D possibly TRBD1 on 5 matching bases. Germline values: CDR1 MNHEY, CDR2 SMNVEV (reference sequence). Trimming pared 0 bases from V and 5 bases from J, leaving 11 bases between. The CDR3 covers 15 residues. CDR3 sequence reads: CASSLSEGRHQPQHF. CDR3 nucleotides: TGTGCCAGCAGTTTATCGGAGGGGAGGCATCAGCCCCAGCATTTT.

V gene TRBV6-4 combines with J gene TRBJ2-5; 14 nucleotides line up with TRBD2. The CDR3 sequence is 18 residues long. Looked up from germline, CDR1 is MRHNA and CDR2 is SNTAGT. Germline trimming cut 2 bases from V and 5 bases from J; bases unmatched to any gene: 10. CDR3 loop: CASSDPRLAGGPRETQYF. CDR3 sequence (DNA): TGTGCCAGCAGTGACCCCCGACTAGCGGGAGGGCCAAGGGAGACCCAGTACTTC.

V gene TRBV27 combines with J gene TRBJ1-2; D gene ambiguous. This CDR3 region has 13 residues. Trimming took 8 bases from V and 4 from J, leaving 14 bases between them. CDR1 and CDR2 from the germline V gene are MNHEY and SMNVEV (reference sequence). The CDR3 reads CASGSGGFYGYTF. The CDR3 nucleotides are TGTGCCAGCGGCTCTGGAGGGTTCTATGGCTACACCTTC.

V is TRBV9 and J is TRBJ2-2; D gene uncertain. V lost 0 bases and J 1 base, leaving 4 bases between the germline ends. The V gene's germline CDR1 is SGDLS and CDR2 YYNGEE. CDR3 length: 14 residues. In nucleotides, the CDR3 is TGTGCCAGCAGCGTAGGAGGGAACACCGGGGAGCTGTTTTTT. It codes for CASSVGGNTGELFF.

This chain connects TRBV30 to TRBJ2-1; 8 positions match TRBD2. From germline, CDR1 is GTSNPN and CDR2 SVGIG (reference sequence). Losses at the gene ends were 3 bases for V and 6 bases for J; bases not matched to a gene: 7. The CDR3 extends over 14 amino acids. This chain's CDR3 is CAWRDSGSVNEQFF. CDR3 sequence (DNA): TGTGCCTGGAGAGACAGCGGGAGCGTCAATGAGCAGTTCTTC. The full variable domain, with the rest looked up from reference TRBV30 and TRBJ2-1, is SQTIHQWPATLVQPVGSPLSLECTVEGTSNPNLYWYRQAAGRGLQLLFYSVGIGQISSEVPQNLSASRPQDRQFILSSKKLLLSDSGFYLCAWRDSGSVNEQFFGPGTRLTVL.

The chain links TRBV6-6 to TRBJ2-5; TRBD2 aligns across 7 bases. CDR1 is MNHNY and CDR2 is SVGAGI in the germline V gene (reference sequence). This CDR3 has 13 residues. The CDR3 here is CASGREDQETQYF. Written as DNA, the CDR3 is TGTGCGTCGGGTCGGGAGGACCAAGAGACCCAGTACTTC.

This sequence joins TRBV10-3 and TRBJ1-2, with a weak D call TRBD1 (5 bases). Trimming stripped 0 bases from V and 5 bases from J, with 10 bases between. CDR1 and CDR2 from the germline V gene are ENHRY and SYGVKD. The CDR3 has 14 residues. The CDR3 DNA reads as TGTGCCATCAGTGAGTCGTTGGACACTTATGGCTACACCTTC. Its translation: CAISESLDTYGYTF.

This rearrangement joins TRBV29-1 to TRBJ1-2, with a possible D match to TRBD1 (5 bases). The V gene lost 2 bases and the J gene lost 8 bases, with 15 bases spanning the gap. The CDR3 extends over 13 amino acids. Germline CDR1 is SQVTM and CDR2 is ANQGSEA. For the CDR3, the DNA is TGCAGCGTTGAATTAGTAATTGGGGCCGGCTACACCTTC. It specifies CSVELVIGAGYTF. The full variable domain, its missing parts supplied by reference TRBV29-1 and TRBJ1-2, is SAVISQKPSRDICQRGTSLTIQCQVDSQVTMMFWYRQQPGQSLTLIATANQGSEATYESGFVIDKFPISRPNLTFSTLTVSNMSPEDSSIYLCSVELVIGAGYTFGSGTRLTVV.

The V and J genes are TRBV28 and TRBJ2-7; 10 bases agree with TRBD2. V was pared by 5 bases and J by 4 bases, with 8 bases of the junction left unmatched. This CDR3 region has 15 residues. Germline V gene sequence: CDR1 MDHEN, CDR2 SYDVKM. The CDR3 coding sequence is TGTGCCAGCAGTCTGCTGAGCGGGGGGGCGTACGAGCAGTACTTC. Its protein is CASSLLSGGAYEQYF.

The chain employs TRBV13 and TRBJ2-1, with TRBD2 matching 7 bases. Germline CDR1 is PRHDT and CDR2 is FYEKMQ (reference sequence). This CDR3 is 17 amino acids long. Germline trimming cut 0 bases from V and 0 bases from J; bases unmatched to any gene: 5. The CDR3 region is CASSLGRGVSSYNEQFF. The CDR3 DNA reads TGTGCCAGCAGCTTAGGCCGGGGGGTGAGCTCCTACAATGAGCAGTTCTTC.

The chain employs TRBV7-2 and TRBJ2-7; D gene unclear. Germline V CDR1 and CDR2: SGHTA, FQGNSA. The V end was cut by 5 bases, the J end by 2 bases, with 10 bases between. The CDR3 consists of 13 residues. CDR3 DNA: TGTGCCAGCAGCCCAAAATGGCCCTACGAGCAGTACTTC. Translation gives CASSPKWPYEQYF.

The sample holds a few counts of this clone. V and J are TRBV12-1 and TRBJ2-7; TRBD2, the D gene given by the table, was not confirmed from the DNA. TRBV12-1 is a pseudogene locus. This CDR3 spans 16 amino acids. CDR3 in DNA: TGTGCCAGCAGCTCCCGGGGAGCGGGAGACCCCCTCGAGCAGTACTTC. It yields the protein CASSSRGAGDPLEQYF.

The chain combines TRBV12-3 or TRBV12-4 with TRBJ1-2; D may be TRBD1 (5 bases). This CDR3 has 13 residues. Trimming removed 1 base at V and 7 bases at J, with 10 bases between. The CDR3 spells CASSLGRASGYTF. The CDR3 DNA reads TGTGCCAGCAGTTTAGGCAGGGCCAGTGGCTACACCTTC.

V usage is TRBV29-1 and J usage is TRBJ2-2, with 9 bases aligning to TRBD2. Germline V gene lookup returns CDR1 SQVTM and CDR2 ANQGSEA. The CDR3 has 16 amino acids. J gave up 0 bases and V 1 base, and 3 bases lay outside the gene matches. The CDR3: CSVEGSGGTNTGELFF. The CDR3 nucleotides read TGCAGCGTTGAAGGTAGCGGGGGAACGAACACCGGGGAGCTGTTTTTT.

This clone was found once. The rearrangement links TRBV5-1 to TRBJ1-1; D unclear. There are 14 residues in the CDR3. Germline CDR1 SGHRS, CDR2 YFSETQ. The V end was cut by 4 bases, the J end by 3 bases, with 13 bases between. CDR3 sequence: CASSTHSTDTEAFF. In nucleotides, the CDR3 is TGCGCCAGCAGCACACACAGCACCGACACTGAAGCTTTCTTT.

This clone has more than one count but fewer than ten. The chain uses TRBV28 and TRBJ1-1; 8 bases align to TRBD1. V shed 3 bases and J 4 bases; nucleotides not matched to a gene: 10. Germline V gene lookup returns CDR1 MDHEN and CDR2 SYDVKM. The CDR3 consists of 16 residues. The CDR3: CASSLISGGARTEAFF. DNA of the CDR3: TGTGCCAGCAGTTTGATCTCAGGGGGCGCTCGCACTGAAGCTTTCTTT.

The genes are TRBV11-2 and TRBJ2-3; weak D call: TRBD2 (5 bases). The CDR3 covers 15 residues. Between the trimmed V and J ends, which lost 3 bases and 0 bases, there was a span of 10 bases. Germline loops: CDR1 SGHAT, CDR2 FQNNGV. The CDR3 sequence is CASSFMDFSTDTQYF. The DNA of the CDR3 is TGTGCCAGCAGCTTTATGGACTTCAGCACAGATACGCAGTATTTT.

The CDR3 loop reads CASTHHSYNEQFF. As DNA, the CDR3 is TGCGCCAGCACCCATCACAGTTACAATGAGCAGTTCTTC. The rearrangement joins TRBV5-1 to TRBJ2-1, with no clear D. The CDR3 has 13 amino acids. Trimming stripped 6 bases from V and 4 bases from J, with 11 bases between. The germline CDR1 and CDR2 sequences are SGHRS and YFSETQ.

The chain couples TRBV7-2 to TRBJ2-7, with a possible D match to TRBD2 (5 bases). The CDR3 has 16 amino acids. V gave up 2 bases and J gave up 0 bases, with 14 bases separating them. The germline V gene has CDR1 SGHTA and CDR2 FQGNSA. The CDR3 DNA reads TGTGCCAGCAGCTTACTCGTCGGCGGGCCCTCCTACGAGCAGTACTTC. Its protein is CASSLLVGGPSYEQYF.

V usage is TRBV5-6 and J usage is TRBJ1-2; D is ambiguous. Trimming cost V 0 bases and J 2 bases, with 5 bases left between them. Germline assignment: CDR1 SGHDT and CDR2 YYEEEE. This CDR3 is 13 amino acids long. The DNA for the CDR3 is TGTGCCAGCAGCTTGGCACAGAACTATGGCTACACCTTC. Protein: CASSLAQNYGYTF.

The gene calls are TRBV6-2 or TRBV6-3 and TRBJ2-7; 8 bases are a match to TRBD2. V shed 5 bases and J 6 bases; nucleotides not matched to a gene: 3. The germline CDR1 and CDR2 sequences are MNHEY and SVGEGT. This CDR3 region has 12 residues. The CDR3 nucleotides are TGTGCCAGCAGTAACGGGGGGGGCGAGCAGTACTTC. Its protein product is CASSNGGGEQYF.

The chain recombines TRBV4-1 with TRBJ2-2; TRBD2 might be the D (5 bases). CDR1 is MGHRA and CDR2 is YSYEKL in the germline V gene. V was shortened by 2 bases and J by 7 bases, with 17 bases between the two germline ends. The CDR3 extends over 16 amino acids. The CDR3 nucleotides are TGCGCCAGCAGCCAAAGGAGCGTGAGGGTCGGCGGGGAGCTGTTTTTT. Encoded protein: CASSQRSVRVGGELFF.

V and J are TRBV7-8 and TRBJ1-1, with no clear D. V was cut by 5 bases and J by 8 bases, with 9 bases left in between. The CDR3 is 11 amino acids. CDR1 and CDR2 from the germline V gene are SGHVS and FQNEAQ. The CDR3 here is CASSTRAEAFF. The CDR3 DNA is TGTGCCAGCAGCACGCGGGCCGAAGCTTTCTTT.

The V gene is TRBV12-3 or TRBV12-4, the J gene TRBJ1-3; D is undetermined. This CDR3 is 12 amino acids long. V was clipped by 8 bases and J by 0 bases, with 5 bases between them. The CDR3 sequence: CASESSGNTIYF. Written as DNA, the CDR3 is TGTGCCAGCGAGAGCTCTGGAAACACCATATATTTT.